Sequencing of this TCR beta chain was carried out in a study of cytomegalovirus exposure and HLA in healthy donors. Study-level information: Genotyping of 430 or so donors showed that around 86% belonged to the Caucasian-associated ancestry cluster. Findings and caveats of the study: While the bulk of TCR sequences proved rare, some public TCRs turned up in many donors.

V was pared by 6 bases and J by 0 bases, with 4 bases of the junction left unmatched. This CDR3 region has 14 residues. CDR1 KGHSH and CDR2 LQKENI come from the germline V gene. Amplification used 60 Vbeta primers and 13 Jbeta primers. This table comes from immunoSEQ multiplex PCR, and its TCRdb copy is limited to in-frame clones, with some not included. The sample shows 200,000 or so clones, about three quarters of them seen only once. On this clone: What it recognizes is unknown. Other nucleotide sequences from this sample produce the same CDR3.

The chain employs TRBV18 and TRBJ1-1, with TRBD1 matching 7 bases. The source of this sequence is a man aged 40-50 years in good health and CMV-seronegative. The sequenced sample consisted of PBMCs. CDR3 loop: CASSPGQLNTEAFF. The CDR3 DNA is TGTGCCAGCTCTCCGGGACAGCTGAACACTGAAGCTTTCTTT.